This note documents a single T cell receptor (beta chain) sequence. Its antigen is not identified. This entry belongs to a study of vaccination and CD4 T cells after COVID-19. With the Oncomine TCR Beta short-read assay, DNA from cultured CD4+ T cells was sequenced. Each CDR3 protein gets one entry after TCRdb re-called the PCR reads with MiXCR. The profile shows 12,000 to 15,000 distinct CDR3 sequences, less than 70% of them singletons. J was trimmed by 6 bases and V by 4 bases; bases with no gene match: 4. The CDR3 contains 16 residues. Germline CDR1 and CDR2: SEHNR and FQNEAQ (reference sequence). The treatment was: approximately 10-day PBMC culture with coronavirus spike peptide pools or control peptides (ViraFEST assay).

The source was CD4+ T cells from blood, cultured in vitro, collected before SARS-CoV-2 vaccination. V and J are TRBV7-9 and TRBJ1-6; 12 bases agree with TRBD1. The origin of this receptor is a human donor who had recovered from COVID-19. This CDR3 is CASSSGTGGRNSPLHF. In DNA form, the CDR3 reads TGTGCCAGCAGCTCCGGGACAGGGGGCCGTAATTCACCCCTCCACTTT.